This TCR beta chain was found in a study of CD8 T cells in ankylosing spondylitis. Findings and caveats of the study: What seemed typical of ankylosing spondylitis blood was a TCR beta motif built from about eight highly homologous variants.

Each CDR3 protein is one row after TCRdb ran MiXCR on the 5' RACE reads. The sample lists about 510,000 distinct CDR3 sequences, roughly 5.3% seen once, with roughly 3.5% in the top ten. This clonotype was detected ten times or more. Antigen specificity is unknown. What was sequenced was blood, either unsorted or a sorted T cell fraction (not recorded which). The sequence was obtained from a male donor with ankylosing spondylitis.

CDR3 protein: CASSLIQIGYEQYF. The CDR3 DNA reads as TGCGCCAGCAGCTTGATACAAATTGGGTACGAGCAGTACTTC. The genes are TRBV5-1 and TRBJ2-7; the D is unclear. The CDR3 is 14 residues long. With 1 base removed from V and 4 bases from J, the gap between germline ends came to 12 bases. Germline CDR1 reads SGHRS; CDR2 reads YFSETQ.